The 16 T cell receptor beta chains given below trace back to one sample, sequenced in a study of human T cells and chemical hapten exposure. The time point was: pre-sensitization, week 0. Regarding treatment: therapeutic diphenylcyclopropenone sensitization with weekly scalp DPC. TCRdb used MiXCR to reprocess the RACE reads, holding one entry per CDR3 protein. The data contain roughly 380,000 distinct CDR3 sequences, 4.5% to 5.5% of them singletons. The specimen comprised whole blood, sampled in connection with sensitization to the hapten diphenylcyclopropenone (DPC). The receptors shown here come from a woman aged 50 to 60 with alopecia areata. Some clones in this sample may be carry-over from other donors' samples.

This clonotype appeared a few times. J is TRBJ1-1 and V is TRBV28; D gene ambiguous. V was trimmed by 3 bases and J by 0 bases, leaving 5 bases between them. CDR3 size: 13 residues. Germline V lookup: CDR1 MDHEN, CDR2 SYDVKM. CDR3 DNA: TGTGCCAGCAGTTTCGTAATGAACACTGAAGCTTTCTTT. This translates into CASSFVMNTEAFF.

This chain joins TRBV27 and TRBJ2-2; 11 positions agree with TRBD2. The V and J ends lost 6 bases and 4 bases, in that order; junction bases with no gene match: 4. From germline, CDR1 is MNHEY and CDR2 SMNVEV (reference sequence). There are 15 residues in the CDR3. Here the CDR3 reads CASRPGLAVTGELFF. CDR3 nucleotides: TGTGCCAGCAGACCGGGACTAGCGGTCACCGGGGAGCTGTTTTTT.

This clonotype has a count of ten or more. The chain couples TRBV20-1 to TRBJ1-1, with D tentatively TRBD1 (6 bases). The CDR3 runs 13 residues. Germline V gene lookup returns CDR1 DFQATT and CDR2 SNEGSKA (reference sequence). V was shortened by 3 bases and J by 5 bases, with 13 bases between the two germline ends. The CDR3 sequence: CSASSQGPTEAFF. The CDR3 bases are TGCAGTGCTAGTTCCCAGGGGCCTACTGAAGCTTTCTTT.

At least ten counts were recorded for this clonotype. V usage is TRBV29-1 and J usage is TRBJ2-1; TRBD2 is a possible D gene (5 bases). Germline CDR1 reads SQVTM; CDR2 reads ANQGSEA. CDR3 length equals 15 residues. Trimming stripped 3 bases from V and 3 bases from J, with 15 bases between. The CDR3, as DNA: TGCAGCGTTGAGGGTAGGGCGGGCAGCTACAATGAGCAGTTCTTC. Its protein is CSVEGRAGSYNEQFF.

This clonotype was counted between two and nine times. The J gene is TRBJ2-7, the V gene TRBV27; D is possibly TRBD1 (6 bases). In germline, CDR1 is MNHEY, CDR2 SMNVEV (reference sequence). This CDR3 has 11 residues. V was cut by 5 bases and J by 12 bases, with 14 bases left in between. CDR3 region: CASSATGMSYF. The CDR3 coding sequence is TGTGCCAGCAGTGCAACAGGGATGTCGTACTTC.

This clonotype was recorded many times. V gene TRBV28 combines with J gene TRBJ1-1; 8 positions agree with TRBD1. CDR3 length: 16 amino acids. Germline lookup yields CDR1 MDHEN and CDR2 SYDVKM. The trim removed 6 bases at V and 1 base at J, leaving 10 bases unmatched. Here the CDR3 DNA reads TGTGCCAGCAGCCTGGACAGGGCACAGGCGAACACTGAAGCTTTCTTT. Protein sequence: CASSLDRAQANTEAFF. Variable domain in full (rest from reference TRBV28 and TRBJ1-1): DVKVTQSSRYLVKRTGEKVFLECVQDMDHENMFWYRQDPGLGLRLIYFSYDVKMKEKGDIPEGYSVSREKKERFSLILESASTNQTSMYLCASSLDRAQANTEAFFGQGTRLTVV.

The sample holds many counts of this clonotype. V and J are TRBV7-8 and TRBJ1-1, with 8 bases fitting TRBD1. This CDR3 has 15 residues. Trimming cost V 2 bases and J 3 bases; bases outside gene matches: 5. The germline V gene encodes CDR1 SGHVS and CDR2 FQNEAQ. CDR3 loop: CASSLSLQGDTEAFF. The CDR3 DNA reads TGTGCCAGCAGCTTAAGTTTACAGGGGGACACTGAAGCTTTCTTT. The variable domain in full, with the rest retrieved from reference TRBV7-8 and TRBJ1-1, is GAGVSQSPRYKVAKRGQDVALRCDPISGHVSLFWYQQALGQGPEFLTYFQNEAQLDKSGLPSDRFFAERPEGSVSTLKIQRTQQEDSAVYLCASSLSLQGDTEAFFGQGTRLTVV.

This chain connects TRBV15 to TRBJ1-4; D is uncertain. The CDR3 has 16 residues. The V gene lost 0 bases and the J gene lost 7 bases, with 15 bases spanning the gap. Germline loops: CDR1 LNHNV, CDR2 YYDKDF (reference sequence). This CDR3 is CATSRDTPLEGEKLFF. In nucleotides, the CDR3 is TGTGCCACCAGCAGAGATACTCCCCTAGAGGGTGAAAAACTGTTTTTT.

This clonotype was counted many times. This sequence joins TRBV10-3 and TRBJ2-1, with TRBD2 matching over 8 bases. In germline, CDR1 is ENHRY, CDR2 SYGVKD. CDR3 length: 15 residues. Trimming removed 6 bases from V and 0 bases from J; junction bases left unmatched: 4. The CDR3 loop reads CAIRVGRASYNEQFF. CDR3 bases: TGTGCCATCAGGGTCGGGAGGGCCTCCTACAATGAGCAGTTCTTC.

This clonotype has only a few counts. The chain links TRBV29-1 to TRBJ2-5; 8 nucleotides align to TRBD1. Germline V gene sequence: CDR1 SQVTM, CDR2 ANQGSEA. The CDR3 has 16 amino acids. The junction had 14 bases not matched to a gene; V was cut back by 4 bases and J by 4 bases. CDR3 DNA sequence: TGCAGCGTTGGAAAATCCTCGGGACAGGAAGGAGAGACCCAGTACTTC. Translation gives CSVGKSSGQEGETQYF. The full variable domain, completed using reference TRBV29-1 and TRBJ2-5, is SAVISQKPSRDICQRGTSLTIQCQVDSQVTMMFWYRQQPGQSLTLIATANQGSEATYESGFVIDKFPISRPNLTFSTLTVSNMSPEDSSIYLCSVGKSSGQEGETQYFGPGTRLLVL.

This clonotype was seen repeatedly, ten times or more. The gene calls are TRBV15 and TRBJ2-1; D unresolved. The V and J ends lost 5 bases and 10 bases respectively, with 12 bases between them. The CDR3 spans 12 residues. Germline CDR1 LNHNV, CDR2 YYDKDF (reference sequence). The CDR3 loop is CATSPLSREQFF. CDR3 sequence (DNA): TGTGCCACCAGCCCTCTTTCCAGGGAGCAGTTCTTC.

This clonotype was counted ten times or more. The chain links TRBV29-1 to TRBJ2-5; D is possibly TRBD2 (5 bases). CDR3 size: 15 residues. Germline V gene data show CDR1 as SQVTM and CDR2 as ANQGSEA. Trimming cost V 6 bases and J 1 base, with 18 bases left between them. The CDR3 DNA follows: TGCAGCGTGATCCCTAGCAGGCGCCCCCAAGAGACCCAGTACTTC. Its protein product is CSVIPSRRPQETQYF. Full variable domain (rest looked up from reference TRBV29-1 and TRBJ2-5): SAVISQKPSRDICQRGTSLTIQCQVDSQVTMMFWYRQQPGQSLTLIATANQGSEATYESGFVIDKFPISRPNLTFSTLTVSNMSPEDSSIYLCSVIPSRRPQETQYFGPGTRLLVL.

This clonotype was counted at least ten times. The CDR3: CATSGTGGDNEQFF. The DNA for the CDR3 is TGTGCCACCAGTGGGACAGGGGGGGACAATGAGCAGTTCTTC. V is TRBV24-1 and J is TRBJ2-1, with TRBD1 matching over 10 bases. Germline V lookup: CDR1 KGHDR, CDR2 SFDVKD. The ends lost 5 bases at V and 5 bases at J; junction bases unmatched: 2. CDR3 size: 14 residues.

Regarding this clonotype: A much larger clone lies a single base off, so this may be a read error. The V call is TRBV7-7, the J call TRBJ2-1; D is undetermined. The germline V and J ends were trimmed by 5 bases and 5 bases, with 10 bases remaining between them. The germline V gene encodes CDR1 SSHAT and CDR2 FNYEAQ (reference sequence). The CDR3 spans 13 residues. The CDR3 here is CASSAVANNEQFF. The CDR3 coding sequence is TGTGCCAGCAGCGCCGTAGCTAACAATGAGCAGTTCTTC.

This clonotype was detected ten times or more. V and J are TRBV29-1 and TRBJ2-7; 9 bases match TRBD2. The CDR3 runs to 12 residues. From germline, CDR1 is SQVTM and CDR2 ANQGSEA. V dropped 4 bases and J dropped 5; count of bases not matched to a gene: 3. CDR3 coding DNA: TGCAGCGTTGTGGTAGCGGGAGACGAGCAGTACTTC. The encoded protein is CSVVVAGDEQYF.

This clonotype has only a few counts. V and J are TRBV27 and TRBJ2-6; D unresolved. Germline V lookup: CDR1 MNHEY, CDR2 SMNVEV (reference sequence). The CDR3 runs 14 residues. The ends were cut back, 6 bases at V and 4 bases at J, with 10 bases in the middle. CDR3 region: CASRRNGGANVLTF. The CDR3 coding sequence is TGTGCCAGCAGGCGTAATGGGGGGGCCAACGTCCTGACTTTC.